Below are 21 T cell receptor beta chains sequenced from a single sample in a study of blood T cell repertoires in COVID-19. Here immunoSEQ multiplex PCR was the method, and the copy in TCRdb shows in-frame clones only, minus some. The sample lists 280,000 or so clones, about four fifths occurring once. Sequencing was performed on peripheral blood. Every receptor here comes from a woman aged 45-65 years who had recovered from COVID-19.

The gene calls are TRBV7-9 and TRBJ1-6; D might be TRBD1 (6 bases). Trimming removed 4 bases from V and 6 bases from J, with 13 bases in between. Germline V CDR1 and CDR2: SEHNR, FQNEAQ (reference sequence). This CDR3 spans 15 amino acids. The CDR3 protein is CASSYSTGSNSPLHF. The CDR3 DNA sequence: TGTGCCAGCAGCTACTCAACAGGGAGTAATTCACCCCTCCACTTT.

This clone was seen repeatedly, ten times or more. The V gene is TRBV5-1, the J gene TRBJ2-5; TRBD2 agrees at 8 bases. Germline trimming cut 1 base from V and 2 bases from J; bases unmatched to any gene: 16. This CDR3 is 19 amino acids long. CDR1 is SGHRS, CDR2 YFSETQ, per germline. This chain's CDR3 is CASSLSLGPGTRTQETQYF. The CDR3 nucleotides are TGCGCCAGCAGCTTGTCCCTGGGGCCCGGGACTAGGACGCAAGAGACCCAGTACTTC.

This chain joins TRBV7-2 and TRBJ2-7; TRBD2 aligns across 10 bases. The CDR3 is 17 residues long. V lost 6 bases, J lost 7 bases, and 18 bases stayed unmatched. CDR1 SGHTA and CDR2 FQGNSA come from the germline V gene. The CDR3 DNA follows: TGTGCCAGCAGAAGAACTCGGACTAGCGGCACTCCTCTGGAGCAGTACTTC. It translates to CASRRTRTSGTPLEQYF.

V usage is TRBV5-1 and J usage is TRBJ1-4; D perhaps matches TRBD1 (5 bases). Germline CDR1 is SGHRS and CDR2 is YFSETQ. CDR3 length equals 15 residues. Deletions cut 0 bases from V and 4 bases from J, with 10 bases between. CDR3 coding DNA: TGCGCCAGCAGCTTGGCCGGGGGAGATAATGAAAAACTGTTTTTT. Encoded protein: CASSLAGGDNEKLFF.

The genes are TRBV28 and TRBJ1-2, with D possibly matching TRBD1 (6 bases). Germline CDR1 and CDR2: MDHEN and SYDVKM. CDR3 size: 15 residues. Trimming removed 1 base from V and 4 bases from J, with 13 bases in between. CDR3 protein: CASSLSGTNIYGYTF. CDR3 coding DNA: TGTGCCAGCAGTTTATCCGGGACAAACATCTATGGCTACACCTTC.

The rearrangement uses TRBV15 and TRBJ2-5, with TRBD2 matching 9 bases. Germline loops: CDR1 LNHNV, CDR2 YYDKDF (reference sequence). The CDR3 has 17 amino acids. The J segment lost 5 bases and the V segment lost 0 bases, leaving 10 bases of the junction unmatched. The CDR3 loop is CATSRDLAGGSAETQYF. The CDR3 region has the DNA TGTGCCACCAGCAGAGATCTGGCGGGAGGGAGCGCGGAGACCCAGTACTTC.

The rearrangement uses TRBV6-5 and TRBJ1-6; no clear D gene. The V gene's germline CDR1 is MNHEY and CDR2 SVGAGI. CDR3 length: 14 amino acids. V was clipped by 6 bases and J by 8 bases, with 14 bases between them. CDR3 DNA: TGTGCCAGCAGGCCCCCGCGAATTCATTCACCCCTCCACTTT. This codes for CASRPPRIHSPLHF.

The rearrangement links TRBV10-2 to TRBJ1-3; possibly TRBD1 for D (5 bases). The CDR3 extends over 15 amino acids. V was trimmed by 4 bases and J by 1 base, leaving 11 bases between them. Germline V gene lookup returns CDR1 WSHSY and CDR2 SAAADI. This CDR3 reads CASSVGRVSGNTIYF. CDR3 bases: TGCGCCAGCAGTGTCGGCAGGGTGTCTGGAAACACCATATATTTT.

The chain has TRBV28 and TRBJ1-6; the D gene is possibly TRBD1 (6 bases). Trimming removed 6 bases at V and 9 bases at J, with 15 bases between. The CDR3 runs 14 residues. Germline V gene lookup returns CDR1 MDHEN and CDR2 SYDVKM. The CDR3 region is CASRTGTTGSPLHF. Written as DNA, the CDR3 is TGTGCCAGCAGGACAGGAACCACGGGTTCACCCCTCCACTTT.

The V call is TRBV9, the J call TRBJ2-5; TRBD2 is a possible D gene (6 bases). The CDR3 runs 14 residues. The germline gives CDR1 SGDLS, CDR2 YYNGEE. Trimming took 0 bases from V and 5 from J, leaving 11 bases between them. This chain's CDR3 is CASSVGGTGETQYF. Written as DNA, the CDR3 is TGTGCCAGCAGCGTAGGGGGGACTGGGGAGACCCAGTACTTC.

This clone was observed a single time. The chain has TRBV7-2 and TRBJ1-5; 7 nucleotides align to TRBD1. Germline lookup yields CDR1 SGHTA and CDR2 FQGNSA. V trimming: 5 bases; J trimming: 5 bases; junction bases outside the gene matches: 9. The CDR3 covers 15 residues. CDR3: CASSLTGVMDQPQHF. The DNA for the CDR3 is TGTGCCAGCAGCCTAACAGGGGTTATGGATCAGCCCCAGCATTTT.

The V and J genes are TRBV7-3 and TRBJ1-1; 7 bases align to TRBD1. There are 14 residues in the CDR3. The trim removed 5 bases at V and 4 bases at J, leaving 7 bases unmatched. Per the germline V gene, CDR1 is SGHTA and CDR2 is FQGTGA. The CDR3 DNA reads as TGTGCCAGCAGCCTCCGACAGGGAAGCACTGAAGCTTTCTTT. Residues: CASSLRQGSTEAFF.

The gene calls are TRBV19 and TRBJ1-1; 7 bases are a match to TRBD1. The V segment lost 1 base and the J segment 4 bases; nucleotides outside the gene matches: 6. This CDR3 is built from 15 residues. CDR1 and CDR2 from the germline V gene are LNHDA and SQIVND (reference sequence). The CDR3 loop is CASSIVETGITEAFF. DNA for the CDR3: TGTGCCAGTAGTATAGTAGAGACAGGGATCACTGAAGCTTTCTTT.

V gene TRBV3-1 (or the pseudogene TRBV3-2) combines with J gene TRBJ1-1; 9 positions agree with TRBD1. CDR1 LGHDT and CDR2 YNNKEL come from the germline V gene (reference sequence). The CDR3 contains 14 residues. Trimming removed 5 bases from V and 5 bases from J; junction bases left unmatched: 6. This chain's CDR3 is CASSTGGRGTEAFF. The DNA of the CDR3 is TGTGCCAGCAGCACAGGGGGCCGGGGTACTGAAGCTTTCTTT.

This chain connects TRBV7-3 to TRBJ1-1, with D perhaps matching TRBD1 (5 bases). The V end lost 5 bases, the J end lost 1 base, and 14 bases lay between the germline ends. Germline V gene sequence: CDR1 SGHTA, CDR2 FQGTGA. The CDR3 has 15 amino acids. The CDR3 reads CASSPGVIRNTEAFF. The CDR3 region has the DNA TGTGCCAGCAGCCCGGGGGTGATTCGGAACACTGAAGCTTTCTTT.

J is TRBJ2-7 and V is TRBV5-4; no reliable D call. This CDR3 contains 14 residues. The germline gives CDR1 SGHNT, CDR2 YYREEE (reference sequence). Deletions cut 0 bases from V and 7 bases from J, with 14 bases between. The CDR3 loop is CASSLDSSVHEQYF. For the CDR3, the DNA is TGTGCCAGCAGCTTGGATTCGTCAGTTCATGAGCAGTACTTC.

This chain uses TRBV14 with TRBJ2-7; 8 bases map to TRBD1. CDR3 length equals 15 residues. Germline lookup yields CDR1 SGHDN and CDR2 FVKESK. V shed 2 bases, J shed 7 bases, and the junction held 10 bases outside the gene matches. The CDR3 DNA is TGTGCCAGCAGCCAAATCAAAGGGACAGGATGGGAGCAGTACTTC. This gives the protein CASSQIKGTGWEQYF.

The chain is built from TRBV4-3 and TRBJ2-7; 11 bases match TRBD2. The CDR3 has 19 residues. CDR1 is LGHNA, CDR2 YSLEER, per germline. The trim removed 3 bases at V and 2 bases at J, leaving 15 bases unmatched. The CDR3 reads CASSQAVAGGPSGAYEQYF. The CDR3, as DNA: TGCGCCAGCAGCCAGGCCGTAGCGGGAGGGCCGTCAGGGGCCTACGAGCAGTACTTC.

The sample holds many counts of this clone. V gene TRBV7-9 combines with J gene TRBJ1-1; 8 positions agree with TRBD1. V was pared by 5 bases and J by 4 bases, with 21 bases of the junction left unmatched. Germline values: CDR1 SEHNR, CDR2 FQNEAQ (reference sequence). CDR3 length equals 19 residues. The CDR3 DNA reads as TGTGCCAGCAGCCCCGGGATGAAGCGGACAGGGCCAAGGGTCACTGAAGCTTTCTTT. This encodes CASSPGMKRTGPRVTEAFF.

This clone was observed a single time. This chain connects TRBV5-6 to TRBJ2-1, with 9 nucleotides matching TRBD1. The germline V gene has CDR1 SGHDT and CDR2 YYEEEE. V lost 4 bases and J lost 0; bases outside the gene matches: 5. The CDR3 is 16 amino acids. DNA of the CDR3: TGTGCCAGCAGCGGGGGACAGGGACACTCCTACAATGAGCAGTTCTTC. This gives the protein CASSGGQGHSYNEQFF.

The chain recombines TRBV24-1 with TRBJ1-2, with TRBD1 identical over 9 bases. CDR3 length: 16 amino acids. Per the germline V gene, CDR1 is KGHDR and CDR2 is SFDVKD. Unmatched junction bases numbered 9, after V lost 4 bases and J lost 4 bases. CDR3 protein: CATSDTGGGFGYGYTF. DNA for the CDR3: TGTGCCACCAGTGACACAGGGGGCGGGTTTGGCTATGGCTACACCTTC.